This T cell receptor beta chain was recorded in a study of CD8+ T cells in alopecia areata. Across the study: Treated patients were given oral tofacitinib, which was dosed at 5 to 10 mg twice daily. By percentage of affected scalp area, the severity of treated patients was scored. Findings and caveats of the study: Administration of tofacitinib significantly diminished scalp clonality and expanded CD8+ clones within the top 100. There were also resident alphabeta T cells of normal skin sequenced in scalp samples.

This CDR3 region has 15 residues. In germline, CDR1 is SQVTM, CDR2 ANQGSEA. V was cut by 5 bases and J by 2 bases, with 16 bases left in between. Extracted RNA was reverse transcribed into cDNA, the sequencing template. Generated by immunoSEQ multiplex PCR, the TCRdb table keeps only in-frame clones and is missing some. Of some 190,000 clones listed, 50% to 70% are singletons. As to treatment: oral pan-JAK inhibitor, 5-10 mg twice daily. This clone was counted only a few times. Antigen unknown. This chain links TRBV29-1 with TRBJ1-5; a possible D gene is TRBD1 (6 bases). Specimen: CD4+ T cells sorted from blood, collected around week 49, from a patient treated with tofacitinib. The sequence was obtained from a human donor with alopecia areata. Here the CDR3 DNA reads TGCAGCGTTTCTGTAACTGGGGGCGGCAATCAGCCCCAGCATTTT. Translation: CSVSVTGGGNQPQHF.